This TCR beta chain appears in the sequencing data of a study of T-cell reconstitution after alpha-beta-depleted transplantation in children. Study-wide results and limits: By one year post-transplant, T-cell counts and diversity largely arose from T cells that were newly produced. Expanded graft clones, several hundred of them, were reportedly the source of alpha-beta T cells about two months after transplant. The high TCRbeta diversity at day 60 in some patients came from surviving recipient T cells and thymic progenitors.

This clonotype was recorded at least ten times. Its target is not known. V trimming: 2 bases; J trimming: 7 bases; junction bases outside the gene matches: 4. There are 14 residues in the CDR3. The germline V gene has CDR1 SGHKS and CDR2 YYEKEE (reference sequence). TCRbeta library preparation incorporated unique molecular identifiers. TCRdb recomputed calls from the PCR reads with MiXCR, one row per CDR3 protein. The data hold around 130,000 distinct CDR3 sequences, with roughly 9.7% observed a single time. This TCR was recovered from a girl under three years old who had a stem cell transplant for combined immunodeficiency, so the T cells may come from the graft donor. The rearrangement links TRBV5-5 to TRBJ2-1; TRBD2 aligns across 9 bases. This sample comprised PBMCs, mostly from graft donor cells, obtained 180 days after TCRalphabeta/CD19-depleted stem cell transplant. CDR3: CASSFSGRWNEQFF. In nucleotides, the CDR3 is TGTGCCAGCAGCTTTAGCGGGAGATGGAATGAGCAGTTCTTC.